Each of the 18 T cell receptor beta chains below was sequenced from the same sample in a study of blood T cell repertoires in COVID-19 (TCRdb year 2020). The library relied on the immunoSEQ multiplex PCR assay. TCRdb holds this immuneACCESS table with in-frame rearrangements only. Some clones are missing; in checked studies, unresolved V genes explain under half, and the rest has no known cause. Recorded for this sample are about 180,000 clones; less than 90% of them occurred a single time. More than 6.5% of the sample belongs to the ten largest clones. Sequencing input: PBMCs or T cells enriched from blood (not recorded which). The receptor source for this set is a woman aged 45-65 years who had recovered from COVID-19.

This CDR3 reads CASSFTGDREKLFF. Written as DNA, the CDR3 is TGTGCCAGCAGCTTTACAGGGGATCGGGAAAAACTGTTTTTT. The chain joins TRBV6-5 to TRBJ1-4; 7 bases align to TRBD1. The CDR3 runs to 14 residues. Losses at the gene ends were 6 bases for V and 8 bases for J; bases not matched to a gene: 9. Germline CDR1 MNHEY, CDR2 SVGAGI.

This clone was seen a handful of times. The chain links TRBV5-6 to TRBJ2-1, with D hard to call. V was clipped by 5 bases and J by 7 bases, with 13 bases between them. The germline V gene encodes CDR1 SGHDT and CDR2 YYEEEE. This CDR3 has 13 residues. CDR3 nucleotides: TGTGCCAGCAGGAATGACCCCGGGAATGAGCAGTTCTTC. Its translation: CASRNDPGNEQFF. Variable domain in full (rest from reference TRBV5-6 and TRBJ2-1): DAGVTQSPTHLIKTRGQQVTLRCSPKSGHDTVSWYQQALGQGPQFIFQYYEEEERQRGNFPDRFSGHQFPNYSSELNVNALLLGDSALYLCASRNDPGNEQFFGPGTRLTVL.

The genes are TRBV13 and TRBJ1-1; D is unclear. From germline, CDR1 is PRHDT and CDR2 FYEKMQ (reference sequence). This CDR3 has 14 residues. Trimming left V 3 bases short and J 2 bases short, with 10 bases between. The DNA of the CDR3 is TGTGCCAGCAGCTTTCGGGGAGGCAACACTGAAGCTTTCTTT. It yields the protein CASSFRGGNTEAFF.

The rearrangement links TRBV3-1 (or the pseudogene TRBV3-2) to TRBJ2-1; 7 bases map to TRBD2. V shed 1 base, J shed 0 bases, and the junction held 3 bases outside the gene matches. The CDR3 sequence is 16 residues long. The germline gives CDR1 LGHDT, CDR2 YNNKEL (reference sequence). CDR3 sequence: CASSQAGGSSYNEQFF. The DNA of the CDR3 is TGTGCCAGCAGCCAAGCGGGCGGGAGCTCCTACAATGAGCAGTTCTTC.

The V gene is TRBV27, the J gene TRBJ2-1; TRBD2 matches 9 bases. V shed 8 bases, J shed 4 bases, and the junction held 12 bases outside the gene matches. Looked up from germline, CDR1 is MNHEY and CDR2 is SMNVEV (reference sequence). The CDR3 extends over 16 amino acids. The CDR3 loop is CASSPLLAGGYNEQFF. Written as DNA, the CDR3 is TGTGCCAGCTCCCCGCTCTTGGCGGGAGGGTACAATGAGCAGTTCTTC.

The chain carries TRBV6-1 and TRBJ2-5; tentative D call: TRBD1 (6 bases). The V gene lost 2 bases and the J gene lost 2 bases, with 12 bases spanning the gap. This CDR3 has 15 amino acids. Germline CDR1 and CDR2: MNHNS and SASEGT. This chain's CDR3 is CASSELTGMQETQYF. CDR3 nucleotide sequence: TGTGCCAGCAGTGAACTTACAGGGATGCAAGAGACCCAGTACTTC.

The chain employs TRBV14 and TRBJ2-7; 11 nucleotides agree with TRBD2. Germline CDR1 is SGHDN and CDR2 is FVKESK. The length of the CDR3 is 16 residues. J lost 7 bases, V lost 0 bases, and 8 bases had no gene match. The CDR3 reads CASSQDISSGRPEQYF. CDR3 DNA sequence: TGTGCCAGCAGCCAAGATATCTCTAGCGGGAGGCCTGAGCAGTACTTC. Combining the CDR3 with reference TRBV14 and TRBJ2-7 gives the whole variable domain EAGVTQFPSHSVIEKGQTVTLRCDPISGHDNLYWYRRVMGKEIKFLLHFVKESKQDESGMPNNRFLAERTGGTYSTLKVQPAELEDSGVYFCASSQDISSGRPEQYFGPGTRLTVT.

V usage is TRBV5-1 and J usage is TRBJ1-2, with 7 positions matching TRBD1. The germline V gene has CDR1 SGHRS and CDR2 YFSETQ. CDR3 length: 15 amino acids. The V segment lost 4 bases and the J segment 0 bases; nucleotides outside the gene matches: 6. The CDR3 DNA reads TGCGCCAGCAGCCCGGGACAGATAGCTAACTATGGCTACACCTTC. Protein sequence: CASSPGQIANYGYTF.

For the CDR3, the DNA is TGTGCCAGCAGTTTTGGGGGGGCGCTTTCTCTTAACTATGGCTACACCTTC. It yields the protein CASSFGGALSLNYGYTF. This sequence joins TRBV28 and TRBJ1-2, with a weak D call TRBD1 (6 bases). CDR3 length: 17 residues. CDR1 is MDHEN, CDR2 SYDVKM, per germline. With 3 bases removed from V and 1 base from J, the gap between germline ends came to 18 bases.

J is TRBJ2-5 and V is TRBV5-1, with TRBD1 matching 7 bases. The CDR3 covers 17 residues. V was pared by 4 bases and J by 6 bases, with 18 bases of the junction left unmatched. Germline loops: CDR1 SGHRS, CDR2 YFSETQ. The chain's CDR3 is CASSPQGLTGVGQTQYF. The CDR3 nucleotides read TGCGCCAGCAGCCCTCAAGGACTTACAGGGGTTGGGCAGACCCAGTACTTC.

This sequence joins TRBV7-9 and TRBJ1-4, with D hard to call. The germline V gene has CDR1 SEHNR and CDR2 FQNEAQ (reference sequence). The CDR3 contains 14 residues. The V and J ends lost 3 bases and 4 bases respectively, with 9 bases between them. CDR3 sequence reads: CASSFGGVNEKLFF. The CDR3 DNA follows: TGTGCCAGCAGCTTTGGAGGTGTTAATGAAAAACTGTTTTTT.

The chain couples TRBV5-1 to TRBJ1-1; tentatively, D is TRBD1 (6 bases). Germline CDR1 is SGHRS and CDR2 is YFSETQ. V lost 4 bases and J 8 bases, leaving 9 bases between the germline ends. The CDR3 covers 11 residues. The CDR3: CASSLGTEAFF. The CDR3 DNA reads TGCGCCAGCAGCCTAGGGACAGAAGCTTTCTTT.

This chain links TRBV2 with TRBJ2-2; D may be TRBD2 (6 bases). The CDR3 extends over 16 amino acids. Germline loops: CDR1 SNHLY, CDR2 FYNNEI. The germline V and J ends were trimmed by 3 bases and 1 base, with 12 bases remaining between them. The CDR3 DNA sequence: TGTGCCAGCAGTGATAGGGGACTCCAGAACACCGGGGAGCTGTTTTTT. Amino acids: CASSDRGLQNTGELFF.

The chain uses TRBV29-1 and TRBJ2-5; D is perhaps TRBD1 (6 bases). The CDR3 consists of 14 residues. Trimming took 4 bases from V and 4 from J, leaving 16 bases between them. The germline gives CDR1 SQVTM, CDR2 ANQGSEA. As DNA, the CDR3 is TGCAGCGTTGTCCCTGGTGGCAGGGGAGAGACCCAGTACTTC. Protein product: CSVVPGGRGETQYF.

The chain links TRBV7-8 to TRBJ2-7, with unresolved D. In germline, CDR1 is SGHVS, CDR2 FQNEAQ. This CDR3 has 11 amino acids. V was shortened by 5 bases and J by 1 base, with 3 bases between the two germline ends. CDR3 coding DNA: TGTGCCAGCAGCCCATCCTACGAGCAGTACTTC. Residues: CASSPSYEQYF.

This clone has only a few counts. J is TRBJ1-2 and V is TRBV7-2; 8 positions match TRBD1. This CDR3 has 17 residues. Per the germline V gene, CDR1 is SGHTA and CDR2 is FQGNSA. V shed 1 base and J 4 bases; nucleotides not matched to a gene: 11. The CDR3 loop is CASSLVQGGTLRYGYTF. DNA for the CDR3: TGTGCCAGCAGCTTAGTACAGGGGGGTACCCTACGCTATGGCTACACCTTC.

This sequence joins TRBV20-1 and TRBJ1-4, with 8 bases that match TRBD1. Unmatched junction bases numbered 6, after V lost 3 bases and J lost 3 bases. This CDR3 has 15 amino acids. The germline V gene has CDR1 DFQATT and CDR2 SNEGSKA (reference sequence). CDR3 protein: CSASRTGQANEKLFF. In DNA, the CDR3 is TGCAGTGCTAGTAGGACGGGACAGGCTAATGAAAAACTGTTTTTT.

In this sample, this clone turned up once. This chain links TRBV30 with TRBJ2-1; 10 nucleotides line up with TRBD2. CDR1 is GTSNPN, CDR2 SVGIG, per germline (reference sequence). The CDR3 length is 19 residues. The V segment lost 1 base and the J segment 1 base; nucleotides outside the gene matches: 13. CDR3 amino acids: CAWSGEAGGYQVSYNEQFF. The CDR3 DNA reads TGTGCCTGGAGTGGGGAAGCGGGAGGGTATCAAGTTTCCTACAATGAGCAGTTCTTC.